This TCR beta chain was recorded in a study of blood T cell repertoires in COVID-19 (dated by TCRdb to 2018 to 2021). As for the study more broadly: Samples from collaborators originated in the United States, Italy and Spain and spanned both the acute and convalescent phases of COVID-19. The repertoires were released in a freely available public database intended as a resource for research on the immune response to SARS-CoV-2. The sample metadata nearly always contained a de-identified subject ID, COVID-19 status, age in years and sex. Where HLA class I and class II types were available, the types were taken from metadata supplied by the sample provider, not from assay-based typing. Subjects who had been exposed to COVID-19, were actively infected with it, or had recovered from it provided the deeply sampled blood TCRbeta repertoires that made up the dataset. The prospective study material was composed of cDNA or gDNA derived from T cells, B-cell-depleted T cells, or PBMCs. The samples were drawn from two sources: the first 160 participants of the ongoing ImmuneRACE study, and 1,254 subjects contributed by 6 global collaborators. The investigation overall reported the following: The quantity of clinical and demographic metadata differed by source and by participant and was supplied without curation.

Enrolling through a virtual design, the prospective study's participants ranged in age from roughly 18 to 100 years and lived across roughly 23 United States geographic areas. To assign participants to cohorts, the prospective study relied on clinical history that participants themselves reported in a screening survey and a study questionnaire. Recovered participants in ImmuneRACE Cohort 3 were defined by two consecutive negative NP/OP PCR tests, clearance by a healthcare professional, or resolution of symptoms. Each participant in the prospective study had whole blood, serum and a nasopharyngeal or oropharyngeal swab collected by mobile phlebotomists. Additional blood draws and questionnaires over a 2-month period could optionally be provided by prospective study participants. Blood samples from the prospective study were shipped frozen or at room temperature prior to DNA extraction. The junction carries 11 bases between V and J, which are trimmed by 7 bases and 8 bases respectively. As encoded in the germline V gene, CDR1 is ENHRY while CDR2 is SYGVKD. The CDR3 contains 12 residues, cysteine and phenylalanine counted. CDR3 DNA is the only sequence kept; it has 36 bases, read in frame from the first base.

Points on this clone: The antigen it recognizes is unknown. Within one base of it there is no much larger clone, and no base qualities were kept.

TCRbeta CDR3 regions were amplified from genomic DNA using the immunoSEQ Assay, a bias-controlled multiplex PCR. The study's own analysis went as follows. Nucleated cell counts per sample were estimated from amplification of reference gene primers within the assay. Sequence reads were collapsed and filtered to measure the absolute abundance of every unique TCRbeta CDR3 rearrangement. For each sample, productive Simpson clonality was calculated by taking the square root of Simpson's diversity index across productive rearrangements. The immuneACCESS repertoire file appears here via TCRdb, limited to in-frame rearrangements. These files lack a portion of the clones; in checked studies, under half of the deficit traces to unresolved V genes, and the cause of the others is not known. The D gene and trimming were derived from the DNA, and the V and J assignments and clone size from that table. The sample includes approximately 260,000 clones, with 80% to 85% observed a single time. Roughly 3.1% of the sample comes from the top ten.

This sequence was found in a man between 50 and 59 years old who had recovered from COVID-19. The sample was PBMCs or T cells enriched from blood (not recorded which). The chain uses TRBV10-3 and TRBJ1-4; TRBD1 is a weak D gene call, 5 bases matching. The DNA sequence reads TGTGCCATCATCTGGGGCGACGAAAAACTGTTTTTT. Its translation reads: CAIIWGDEKLFF.